Sequencing of this T cell receptor beta chain was carried out in a study of graft-versus-host responses after intestinal transplantation. Per germline, CDR1 MNHEY and CDR2 SMNVEV (reference sequence). The CDR3 runs 15 residues. With V trimmed by 2 bases and J by 6 bases, 4 bases remained unmatched. Data came from immunoSEQ multiplex PCR; TCRdb stores just in-frame clones and leaves some out. The sample lists more than 95,000 clones, 80% to 95% occurring once. On this clone itself: No antigen is known for it.

The chain joins TRBV27 to TRBJ1-5; the match to TRBD1 covers 10 bases. The source is a human donor who received an intestinal transplant. Sequenced here: unstimulated CD4+ T cells sorted from spleen or lymph node cells, sampled before intestinal transplant. This CDR3 is CASSLRGTGVQPQHF. In nucleotides, the CDR3 is TGTGCCAGCAGTTTAAGAGGGACAGGGGTTCAGCCCCAGCATTTT.